This TCR beta chain is drawn from a study of neurological immune-mediated disorders. The cDNA was synthesized by means of template-switch 5'RACE, which was carried out with 10-nucleotide random UMIs. One entry per CDR3 protein results from TCRdb running MiXCR on the 5' RACE reads. The data show about 55,000 distinct CDR3 sequences, with 3% to 4.5% seen just once and 6.5% held by the top ten. General study findings and limits: Phylogenetic grouping put 18 of 34 multiple sclerosis patients' repertoires into one related-CDR3 cluster, a possible signature. HTLV-1-associated myelopathy led in TCR clonal expansion, while multiple sclerosis ranked lowest, below healthy controls. The multiple sclerosis repertoire cluster was associated with no clinical or MRI feature.

Germline V CDR1 and CDR2: SGHTA, FQGNSA. This CDR3 comprises 14 residues. Trimming left V 10 bases short and J 4 bases short, with 19 bases between. This clonotype has ten or more counts. Its antigen is undetermined. The chain recombines TRBV7-2 with TRBJ1-2, with D perhaps matching TRBD1 (5 bases). The TCR was taken from a man aged 55 to 70 with multiple sclerosis. The sequencing input was PBMCs. CDR3 residues: CATAGGGAGYGYTF. Here the CDR3 DNA reads TGTGCCACCGCGGGAGGAGGGGCGGGCTATGGCTACACCTTC.